These 14 T cell receptor beta chains were all obtained from the same sample, sequenced in a study of CD8+CD57+ T cells in acquired aplastic anemia. CDR3 and TCR beta VDJ profiling relied on genomic DNA as the template. TCRdb redid the calling of the reads with MiXCR, one entry per CDR3 protein. The sample has 450,000 to 600,000 distinct CDR3 sequences; less than 35% are singletons. Only patients with CD8+CD57+ cell expansion on flow cytometry were chosen for sequencing. The material sequenced was sorted CD4+, CD8+, or CD8+CD57+ T cells (not recorded which) from PBMCs. These receptors originate from a human donor with aplastic anemia.

In its sample, this clonotype was seen once. The chain couples TRBV20-1 to TRBJ2-2, with 13 positions matching TRBD2. Germline CDR1 reads DFQATT; CDR2 reads SNEGSKA (reference sequence). This CDR3 is 16 amino acids long. After removal of 5 bases from V and 1 base from J, the junction contained 4 bases not matched to a gene. CDR3 DNA: TGCAGTGCTCGGACTAGCGGGAGAGAGAACACCGGGGAGCTGTTTTTT. This translates into CSARTSGRENTGELFF.

This clonotype was picked up a small number of times. The J gene is TRBJ2-5, the V gene TRBV5-1; D uncertain. From germline, CDR1 is SGHRS and CDR2 YFSETQ. This CDR3 is 14 amino acids long. The ends were cut back, 4 bases at V and 6 bases at J, with 16 bases in the middle. The DNA for the CDR3 is TGCGCCAGCAGCGACGCCCAAAACCCCAAGACCCAGTACTTC. Its protein is CASSDAQNPKTQYF.

The chain couples TRBV20-1 to TRBJ2-5; possibly TRBD1 for D (7 bases). The germline CDR1 and CDR2 sequences are DFQATT and SNEGSKA (reference sequence). The V gene lost 0 bases and the J gene lost 5 bases, with 16 bases spanning the gap. This CDR3 is 15 amino acids long. CDR3 loop: CSARDGGGRLETQYF. CDR3 nucleotide sequence: TGCAGTGCTAGAGATGGAGGGGGCAGGTTGGAGACCCAGTACTTC.

This clonotype was observed a handful of times. The chain has TRBV7-3 and TRBJ2-2, with 15 bases fitting TRBD2. V trimming: 5 bases; J trimming: 5 bases; junction bases outside the gene matches: 9. Germline CDR1 SGHTA, CDR2 FQGTGA. The CDR3 extends over 18 amino acids. CDR3 protein: CASSPRTSGRAWTGELFF. CDR3 nucleotides: TGTGCCAGCAGCCCCCGGACTAGCGGGAGGGCCTGGACCGGGGAGCTGTTTTTT.

The CDR3 sequence is CASRDSGQGYGYTF. Written as DNA, the CDR3 is TGTGCCAGCCGCGATTCGGGACAGGGCTATGGCTACACCTTC. J is TRBJ1-2 and V is TRBV25-1; 9 bases map to TRBD1. V trimming: 8 bases; J trimming: 4 bases; junction bases outside the gene matches: 8. The CDR3 totals 14 residues. CDR1 and CDR2 from the germline V gene are MGHDK and SYGVNS.

This clonotype was observed a few times. The genes are TRBV4-1 and TRBJ2-7; tentatively, D is TRBD2 (6 bases). The CDR3 extends over 15 amino acids. CDR1 is MGHRA, CDR2 YSYEKL, per germline. The germline V and J ends were trimmed by 1 base and 4 bases, with 14 bases remaining between them. The CDR3 reads CASSQVVLAEYEQYF. CDR3 sequence (DNA): TGCGCCAGCAGCCAAGTAGTACTAGCTGAATACGAGCAGTACTTC.

This clonotype was seen many times. This chain joins TRBV4-3 and TRBJ1-2; perhaps TRBD1 as D (5 bases). From germline, CDR1 is LGHNA and CDR2 YSLEER. The CDR3 totals 14 residues. V lost 0 bases and J lost 2, with 7 bases in between. In nucleotides, the CDR3 is TGCGCCAGCAGCCAAGAGCGGGGGAACTATGGCTACACCTTC. Protein sequence: CASSQERGNYGYTF.

This clonotype has only a few counts. The chain has TRBV7-9 and TRBJ2-7, with D perhaps given as TRBD1 or TRBD2 (6 bases each). Trimming left V 1 base short and J 6 bases short, with 7 bases between. The CDR3 extends over 12 amino acids. Germline CDR1 reads SEHNR; CDR2 reads FQNEAQ (reference sequence). This CDR3 is CASSLGGAEQYF. The DNA for the CDR3 is TGTGCCAGCAGCTTAGGGGGGGCCGAGCAGTACTTC.

Notes on this clonotype: A much larger clone is a single base away; this may be a read error. The chain is built from TRBV2 and TRBJ2-1; 10 bases fit TRBD2. This CDR3 is 15 amino acids long. Germline-derived CDR1 and CDR2 are SNHLY and FYNNEI. The CDR3 loop is CAGSEAQRGGYEQFF. As DNA, the CDR3 is TGTGCCGGCAGTGAAGCCCAGCGGGGGGGTTATGAGCAGTTCTTC.

This clonotype came up many times. The V call is TRBV20-1, the J call TRBJ1-1; 7 bases fit TRBD1. Germline trimming cut 2 bases from V and 3 bases from J; bases unmatched to any gene: 3. The germline V gene encodes CDR1 DFQATT and CDR2 SNEGSKA (reference sequence). The CDR3 length is 13 residues. The CDR3 protein is CSARWQGDTEAFF. As DNA, the CDR3 is TGCAGTGCTAGATGGCAGGGGGACACTGAAGCTTTCTTT.

This clonotype was picked up many times. The chain is built from TRBV2 and TRBJ1-1; possible D gene TRBD1, 6 bases. The CDR3 is 12 residues long. The V end lost 2 bases, the J end lost 12 bases, and 13 bases lay between the germline ends. From germline, CDR1 is SNHLY and CDR2 FYNNEI. CDR3 in DNA: TGTGCCAGCAGTGAAATGGGGGCCGGAACTTTCTTT. Translated: CASSEMGAGTFF.

This clonotype has ten or more counts. The V and J genes are TRBV7-9 and TRBJ1-5, with 7 bases aligning to TRBD1. The CDR3 length is 14 residues. CDR1 and CDR2 from the germline V gene are SEHNR and FQNEAQ (reference sequence). Trimming cost V 5 bases and J 1 base; bases outside gene matches: 2. The CDR3 DNA reads as TGTGCCAGCAGCGGACAGGAGAGCAATCAGCCCCAGCATTTT. It translates to CASSGQESNQPQHF.

Ten or more counts support this clonotype. The chain is built from TRBV7-3 and TRBJ2-6; D remains ambiguous. CDR1 SGHTA and CDR2 FQGTGA come from the germline V gene. The CDR3 totals 13 residues. V lost 2 bases to trimming and J lost 2 bases, with 1 base between them. DNA for the CDR3: TGTGCCAGCAGCTTAGCTGGGGCCAACGTCCTGACTTTC. Amino acid sequence: CASSLAGANVLTF.

The rearrangement links TRBV5-1 to TRBJ2-3; the D is unclear. Trimming shortened V by 0 bases and J by 0 bases, and 8 bases separated the two germline ends. The germline V gene encodes CDR1 SGHRS and CDR2 YFSETQ. The CDR3 totals 15 residues. CDR3 protein: CASSLVVGSTDTQYF. The CDR3 DNA follows: TGCGCCAGCAGCTTGGTGGTGGGAAGCACAGATACGCAGTATTTT.